These T cell receptor beta chains were read from a single sample in a study of shared clonotypes between healthy human individuals. The protocol was immunoSEQ multiplex PCR, while the TCRdb copy is restricted to in-frame clones and leaves out a portion. The sample yields some 1.1 million clones, around three quarters seen once. Material: memory CD4+ T cells from PBMCs. These receptors were collected from a man in his late teens or twenties in good health. Some clones in this sample may be carry-over from other donors' samples. CDR3s include the opening cysteine and the closing phenylalanine or tryptophan. Each record gives: CDR3 protein, CDR3 DNA, CDR3 length, D gene, V gene, J gene, clone size. The D gene is left open where the match is weak. Not every row has a clone size; where given, it reads once, few, many or a size class.

CDR3 protein: CASSQSRGDGQPQHF; CDR3 DNA: TGTGCCAGCAGCCAAAGCAGAGGGGACGGTCAGCCCCAGCATTTT; CDR3 length: 15; D gene: -; V gene: TRBV4-2; J gene: TRBJ1-5; clone size: -
CDR3 protein: CASSTRQNNQPQHF; CDR3 DNA: TGTGCCAGCTCAACCCGGCAGAACAATCAGCCCCAGCATTTT; CDR3 length: 14; D gene: -; V gene: TRBV6-6; J gene: TRBJ1-5; clone size: -
CDR3 protein: CASSLQGPSYEQYF; CDR3 DNA: TGTGCCAGCAGTCTTCAGGGGCCTTCCTACGAGCAGTACTTC; CDR3 length: 14; D gene: -; V gene: TRBV27; J gene: TRBJ2-7; clone size: -
CDR3 protein: CASKGGSGRAGGDEQYF; CDR3 DNA: TGTGCCAGCAAGGGCGGTAGCGGGAGGGCTGGGGGAGACGAGCAGTACTTC; CDR3 length: 17; D gene: TRBD2; V gene: TRBV2; J gene: TRBJ2-7; clone size: -
CDR3 protein: CASSPLTEQGARGYGYTF; CDR3 DNA: TGTGCCAGCAGCCCACTCACCGAACAGGGGGCGCGTGGCTATGGCTACACCTTC; CDR3 length: 18; D gene: TRBD1; V gene: TRBV27; J gene: TRBJ1-2; clone size: -
CDR3 protein: CASSEEGLYGCTF; CDR3 DNA: TGTGCCAGCAGTGAGGAGGGACTCTATGGCTGCACCTTC; CDR3 length: 13; D gene: -; V gene: TRBV2; J gene: TRBJ1-2; clone size: -
CDR3 protein: CASSLWGRDEQYF; CDR3 DNA: TGTGCCAGCAGTTTATGGGGGCGCGACGAGCAGTACTTC; CDR3 length: 13; D gene: -; V gene: TRBV27; J gene: TRBJ2-7; clone size: -
CDR3 protein: CASSYRALENTGELFF; CDR3 DNA: TGTGCCAGCAGTTACAGGGCCTTGGAGAACACCGGGGAGCTGTTTTTT; CDR3 length: 16; D gene: -; V gene: TRBV27; J gene: TRBJ2-2; clone size: few
CDR3 protein: CAWAIGRNTEAFF; CDR3 DNA: TGTGCCTGGGCCATAGGCCGGAACACTGAAGCTTTCTTT; CDR3 length: 13; D gene: -; V gene: TRBV30; J gene: TRBJ1-1; clone size: -
CDR3 protein: CASSPTRDQPQHF; CDR3 DNA: TGTGCCAGCAGCCCTACACGAGATCAGCCCCAGCATTTT; CDR3 length: 13; D gene: -; V gene: TRBV7-2; J gene: TRBJ1-5; clone size: few
CDR3 protein: CASSRSGATNEKLFF; CDR3 DNA: TGTGCCAGCAGCCGCTCAGGAGCAACTAATGAAAAACTGTTTTTT; CDR3 length: 15; D gene: -; V gene: TRBV5-5; J gene: TRBJ1-4; clone size: -
CDR3 protein: CASSHLPVSPLHF; CDR3 DNA: TGCGCCAGCAGCCACCTCCCGGTTTCACCCCTCCACTTT; CDR3 length: 13; D gene: -; V gene: TRBV4-1; J gene: TRBJ1-6; clone size: -
CDR3 protein: CAPLACSRDTEAFF; CDR3 DNA: TGTGCCCCCCTTGCTTGCTCCCGGGACACTGAAGCTTTCTTT; CDR3 length: 14; D gene: -; V gene: TRBV27; J gene: TRBJ1-1; clone size: -
CDR3 protein: CASSSEGAGNTIYF; CDR3 DNA: TGTGCCAGCAGTTCCGAGGGAGCTGGAAACACCATATATTTT; CDR3 length: 14; D gene: -; V gene: TRBV6-5; J gene: TRBJ1-3; clone size: -
CDR3 protein: CASSLITGGTEAFF; CDR3 DNA: TGCGCCAGCAGCCTAATTACAGGGGGCACTGAAGCTTTCTTT; CDR3 length: 14; D gene: TRBD1; V gene: TRBV5-1; J gene: TRBJ1-1; clone size: -
CDR3 protein: CASSSGQGTTGELFF; CDR3 DNA: TGTGCCAGCAGTTCTGGACAGGGGACCACCGGGGAGCTGTTTTTT; CDR3 length: 15; D gene: TRBD1; V gene: TRBV28; J gene: TRBJ2-2; clone size: -
CDR3 protein: CASSLGTYEQYF; CDR3 DNA: TGCGCCAGCAGCCTCGGGACTTACGAGCAGTACTTC; CDR3 length: 12; D gene: -; V gene: TRBV5-1; J gene: TRBJ2-7; clone size: -
CDR3 protein: CAWSVTYRGGETQYF; CDR3 DNA: TGTGCCTGGAGTGTAACCTACAGGGGAGGAGAGACCCAGTACTTC; CDR3 length: 15; D gene: -; V gene: TRBV30; J gene: TRBJ2-5; clone size: -
CDR3 protein: CASSLRGTTIQETQYF; CDR3 DNA: TGTGCCAGCAGCTTAAGGGGGACTACGATACAAGAGACCCAGTACTTC; CDR3 length: 16; D gene: -; V gene: TRBV7-2; J gene: TRBJ2-5; clone size: -
CDR3 protein: CASSLTTRRVGYTF; CDR3 DNA: TGTGCCAGCAGCTTAACAACCCGCCGGGTTGGCTACACCTTC; CDR3 length: 14; D gene: -; V gene: TRBV5-4; J gene: TRBJ1-2; clone size: -
CDR3 protein: CASSSPRGSTDTQYF; CDR3 DNA: TGTGCCAGCAGCTCACCTAGGGGAAGCACAGATACGCAGTATTTT; CDR3 length: 15; D gene: -; V gene: TRBV7-9; J gene: TRBJ2-3; clone size: -
CDR3 protein: CASSLVRTDFTEAFF; CDR3 DNA: TGTGCCAGCAGCTTAGTCCGGACAGATTTCACTGAAGCTTTCTTT; CDR3 length: 15; D gene: -; V gene: TRBV7-9; J gene: TRBJ1-1; clone size: -
CDR3 protein: CASSVDPGGLTDTQYF; CDR3 DNA: TGTGCCAGCAGCGTCGACCCCGGCGGGCTCACAGATACGCAGTATTTT; CDR3 length: 16; D gene: -; V gene: TRBV9; J gene: TRBJ2-3; clone size: -
CDR3 protein: CASILARGVYGYTF; CDR3 DNA: -; CDR3 length: 14; D gene: -; V gene: TRBV2; J gene: TRBJ1-2; clone size: -
CDR3 protein: CASAKGRDEQFF; CDR3 DNA: TGCGCCAGCGCAAAGGGAAGGGATGAGCAGTTCTTC; CDR3 length: 12; D gene: -; V gene: TRBV4-1; J gene: TRBJ2-1; clone size: -
CDR3 protein: CASLSSSASTDTQYF; CDR3 DNA: TGTGCCAGCTTATCTTCTAGCGCCAGCACAGATACGCAGTATTTT; CDR3 length: 15; D gene: -; V gene: TRBV6-1; J gene: TRBJ2-3; clone size: -
CDR3 protein: CASSLKSPDTDTQYF; CDR3 DNA: TGCGCCAGCAGCTTGAAATCGCCAGACACAGATACGCAGTATTTT; CDR3 length: 15; D gene: -; V gene: TRBV5-1; J gene: TRBJ2-3; clone size: once
CDR3 protein: CASSARLAGDPYEQYF; CDR3 DNA: TGTGCCAGCAGTGCCCGACTAGCGGGAGACCCCTACGAGCAGTACTTC; CDR3 length: 16; D gene: TRBD2; V gene: TRBV6-1; J gene: TRBJ2-7; clone size: few
CDR3 protein: CASKGLTNTGELFF; CDR3 DNA: TGTGCCAGCAAGGGACTAACTAACACCGGGGAGCTGTTTTTT; CDR3 length: 14; D gene: TRBD2; V gene: TRBV5-4; J gene: TRBJ2-2; clone size: -
CDR3 protein: CASSDTLQETQYF; CDR3 DNA: TGTGCCAGCAGTGACACCCTACAAGAGACCCAGTACTTC; CDR3 length: 13; D gene: -; V gene: TRBV2; J gene: TRBJ2-5; clone size: -
CDR3 protein: CASSPSVWSANVLTF; CDR3 DNA: TGTGCCAGCAGTCCCAGCGTGTGGTCGGCCAACGTCCTGACTTTC; CDR3 length: 15; D gene: -; V gene: TRBV27; J gene: TRBJ2-6; clone size: -
CDR3 protein: CASSRDPVLETQYF; CDR3 DNA: TGTGCCAGCAGCAGGGACCCAGTACTGGAGACCCAGTACTTC; CDR3 length: 14; D gene: -; V gene: TRBV6-1; J gene: TRBJ2-5; clone size: -
CDR3 protein: CASSPAGGGDTQYF; CDR3 DNA: TGCGCCAGCAGTCCAGCGGGAGGTGGAGATACGCAGTATTTT; CDR3 length: 14; D gene: TRBD2; V gene: TRBV10-1; J gene: TRBJ2-3; clone size: -